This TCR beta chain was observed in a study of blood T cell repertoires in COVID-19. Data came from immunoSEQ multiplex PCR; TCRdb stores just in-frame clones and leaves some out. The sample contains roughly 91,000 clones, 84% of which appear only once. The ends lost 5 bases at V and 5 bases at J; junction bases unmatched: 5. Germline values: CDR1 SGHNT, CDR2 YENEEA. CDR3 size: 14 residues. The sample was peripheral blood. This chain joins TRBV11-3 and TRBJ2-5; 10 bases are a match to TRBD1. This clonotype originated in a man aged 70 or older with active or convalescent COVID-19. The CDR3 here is CASSQGQGSETQYF. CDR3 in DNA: TGTGCCAGCAGCCAGGGACAGGGGTCGGAGACCCAGTACTTC.